This note documents a single TCR beta chain sequence. Only in-frame clones appear in the TCRdb table, and some are missing; sequencing was by immunoSEQ multiplex PCR. There are about 70,000 clones in the sample; 79% occur only once, and roughly 10% lies in the top ten. The entry originates in a study of radiotherapy plus CTLA-4 blockade in lung cancer. Sample: peripheral blood, taken from a patient treated with radiotherapy plus ipilimumab. The clonotype was recovered from a human donor with non-small cell lung cancer who had a complete response to radiotherapy plus ipilimumab.

The chain's CDR3 is CASSRDRGLSYEQYF. The CDR3, as DNA: TGTGCCAGCTCACGGGACAGGGGGCTTTCCTACGAGCAGTACTTC. The genes are TRBV18 and TRBJ2-7, with 12 bases aligning to TRBD1. V was pared by 4 bases and J by 1 base, with 2 bases of the junction left unmatched. This CDR3 comprises 15 residues. Germline loops: CDR1 KGHSH, CDR2 LQKENI.